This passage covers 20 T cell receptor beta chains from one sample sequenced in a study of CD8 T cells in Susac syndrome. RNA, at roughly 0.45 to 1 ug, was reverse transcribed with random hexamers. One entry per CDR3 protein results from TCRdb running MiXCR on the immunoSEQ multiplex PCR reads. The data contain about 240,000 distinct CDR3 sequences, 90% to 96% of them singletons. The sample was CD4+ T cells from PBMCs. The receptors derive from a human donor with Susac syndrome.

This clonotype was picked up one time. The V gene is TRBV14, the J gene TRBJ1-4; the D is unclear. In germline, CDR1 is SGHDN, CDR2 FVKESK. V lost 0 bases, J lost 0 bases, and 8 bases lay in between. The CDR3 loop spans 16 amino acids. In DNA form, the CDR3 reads TGTGCCAGCAGCCAAGATCAGGTCGCAACTAATGAAAAACTGTTTTTT. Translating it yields CASSQDQVATNEKLFF. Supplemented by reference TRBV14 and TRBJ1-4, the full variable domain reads EAGVTQFPSHSVIEKGQTVTLRCDPISGHDNLYWYRRVMGKEIKFLLHFVKESKQDESGMPNNRFLAERTGGTYSTLKVQPAELEDSGVYFCASSQDQVATNEKLFFGSGTQLSVL.

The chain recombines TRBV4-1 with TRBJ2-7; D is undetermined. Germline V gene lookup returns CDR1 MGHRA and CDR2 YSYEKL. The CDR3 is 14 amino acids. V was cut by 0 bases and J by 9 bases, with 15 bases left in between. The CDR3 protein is CASSQDGPVAPQYF. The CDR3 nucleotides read TGCGCCAGCAGCCAAGATGGCCCCGTAGCCCCGCAGTACTTC.

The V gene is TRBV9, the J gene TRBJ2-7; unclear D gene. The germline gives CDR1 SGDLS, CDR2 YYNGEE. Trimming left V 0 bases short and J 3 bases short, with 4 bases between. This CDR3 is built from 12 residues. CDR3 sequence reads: CASSVAGYEQYF. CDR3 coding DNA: TGTGCCAGCAGCGTAGCCGGCTACGAGCAGTACTTC.

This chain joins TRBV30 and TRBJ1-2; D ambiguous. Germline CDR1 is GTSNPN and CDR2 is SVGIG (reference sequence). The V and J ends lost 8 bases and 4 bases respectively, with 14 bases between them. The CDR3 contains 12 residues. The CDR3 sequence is CATTGGPYGYTF. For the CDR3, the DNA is TGTGCCACCACGGGAGGTCCCTATGGCTACACCTTC.

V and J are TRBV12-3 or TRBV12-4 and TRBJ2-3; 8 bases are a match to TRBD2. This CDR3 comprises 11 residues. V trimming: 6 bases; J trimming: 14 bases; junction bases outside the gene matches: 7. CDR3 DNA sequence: TGTGCCAGCAGCCCATCAGCGGGAGTGTATTTT. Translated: CASSPSAGVYF.

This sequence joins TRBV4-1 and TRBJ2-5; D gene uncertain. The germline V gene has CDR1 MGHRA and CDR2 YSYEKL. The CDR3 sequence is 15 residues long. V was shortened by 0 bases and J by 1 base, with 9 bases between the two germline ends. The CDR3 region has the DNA TGCGCCAGCAGCCAAGATCCCAGAACCCAAGAGACCCAGTACTTC. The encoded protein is CASSQDPRTQETQYF.

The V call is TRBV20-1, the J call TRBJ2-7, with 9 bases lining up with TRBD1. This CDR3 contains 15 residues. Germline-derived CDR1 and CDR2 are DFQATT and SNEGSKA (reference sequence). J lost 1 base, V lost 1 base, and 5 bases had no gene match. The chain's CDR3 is CSARVRGQGSYEQYF. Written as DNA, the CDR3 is TGCAGTGCTAGAGTTAGGGGACAGGGTTCCTACGAGCAGTACTTC.

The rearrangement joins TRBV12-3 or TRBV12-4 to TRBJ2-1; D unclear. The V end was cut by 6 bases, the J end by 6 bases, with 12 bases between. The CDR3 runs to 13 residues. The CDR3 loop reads CASSRQVSNEQFF. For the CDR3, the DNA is TGTGCCAGCAGCCGTCAGGTATCCAATGAGCAGTTCTTC.

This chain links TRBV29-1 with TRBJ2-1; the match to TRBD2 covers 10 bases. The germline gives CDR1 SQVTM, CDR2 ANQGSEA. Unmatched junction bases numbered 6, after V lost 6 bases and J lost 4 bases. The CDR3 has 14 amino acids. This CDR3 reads CSVAGTSEYNEQFF. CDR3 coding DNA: TGCAGCGTGGCCGGGACTAGCGAGTACAATGAGCAGTTCTTC.

The CDR3 DNA sequence: TGTGCCTGGAGTGCGATTAGCCGGGTTGGCTACACCTTC. Its protein product is CAWSAISRVGYTF. The V call is TRBV30, the J call TRBJ1-2, with D unresolved. The V gene lost 1 base and the J gene lost 7 bases, with 13 bases spanning the gap. The CDR3 runs 13 residues. Germline assignment: CDR1 GTSNPN and CDR2 SVGIG (reference sequence).

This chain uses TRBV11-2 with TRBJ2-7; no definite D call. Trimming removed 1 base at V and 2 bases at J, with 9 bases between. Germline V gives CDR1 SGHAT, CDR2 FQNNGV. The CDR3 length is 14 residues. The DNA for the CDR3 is TGTGCCAGCAGCTTAGCTCTGGAAACCTACGAGCAGTACTTC. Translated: CASSLALETYEQYF.

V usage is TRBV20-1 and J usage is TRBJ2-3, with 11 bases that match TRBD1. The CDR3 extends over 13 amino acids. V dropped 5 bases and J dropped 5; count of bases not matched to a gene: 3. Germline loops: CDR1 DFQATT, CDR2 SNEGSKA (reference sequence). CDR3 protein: CSAGQGARDTQYF. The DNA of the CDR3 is TGCAGTGCTGGACAGGGGGCTCGAGATACGCAGTATTTT.

CDR3 bases: TGCGCCAGCAGCTGGGGCACAGGGGGCCTTGAAGCTTTCTTT. Translation gives CASSWGTGGLEAFF. The V call is TRBV5-1, the J call TRBJ1-1; 9 bases align to TRBD1. After removal of 3 bases from V and 7 bases from J, the junction contained 7 bases not matched to a gene. CDR3 length: 14 amino acids. CDR1 and CDR2 from the germline V gene are SGHRS and YFSETQ. The entire variable domain, with the rest obtained from reference TRBV5-1 and TRBJ1-1, is as follows: KAGVTQTPRYLIKTRGQQVTLSCSPISGHRSVSWYQQTPGQGLQFLFEYFSETQRNKGNFPGRFSGRQFSNSRSEMNVSTLELGDSALYLCASSWGTGGLEAFFGQGTRLTVV.

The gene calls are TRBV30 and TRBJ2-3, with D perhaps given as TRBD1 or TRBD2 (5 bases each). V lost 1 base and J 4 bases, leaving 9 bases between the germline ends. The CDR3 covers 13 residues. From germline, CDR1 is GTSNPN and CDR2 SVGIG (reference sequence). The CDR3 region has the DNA TGTGCCTGGAGTGGAACGGGGCCAGATACGCAGTATTTT. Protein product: CAWSGTGPDTQYF.

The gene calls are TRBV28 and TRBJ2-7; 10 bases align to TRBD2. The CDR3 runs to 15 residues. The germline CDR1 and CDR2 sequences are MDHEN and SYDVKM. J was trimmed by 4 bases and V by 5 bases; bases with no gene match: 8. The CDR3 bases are TGTGCCAGCAGTACCCCGGGACTAGCGATTTACGAGCAGTACTTC. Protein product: CASSTPGLAIYEQYF.

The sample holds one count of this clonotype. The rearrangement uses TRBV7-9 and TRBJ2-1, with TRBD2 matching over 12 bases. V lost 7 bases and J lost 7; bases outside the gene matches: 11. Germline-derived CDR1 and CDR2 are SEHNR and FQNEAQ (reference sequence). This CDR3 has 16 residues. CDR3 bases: TGTGCCAGCATCCAGCTAGCGGGAGGGCCGCTTAATGAGCAGTTCTTC. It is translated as CASIQLAGGPLNEQFF.

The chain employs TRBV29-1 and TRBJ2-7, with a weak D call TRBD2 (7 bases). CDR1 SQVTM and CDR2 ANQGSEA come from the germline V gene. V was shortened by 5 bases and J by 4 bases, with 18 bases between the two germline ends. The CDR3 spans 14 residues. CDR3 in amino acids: CSVYGGGGPYEQYF. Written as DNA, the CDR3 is TGCAGCGTTTACGGGGGAGGGGGACCTTACGAGCAGTACTTC.

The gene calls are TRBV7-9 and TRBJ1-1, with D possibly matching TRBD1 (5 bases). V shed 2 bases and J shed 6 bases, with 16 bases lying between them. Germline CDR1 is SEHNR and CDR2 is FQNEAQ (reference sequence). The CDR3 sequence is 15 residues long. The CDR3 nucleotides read TGTGCCAGCAGCTTACACCACCGGGGGGGACCTGAAGCTTTCTTT. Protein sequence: CASSLHHRGGPEAFF.

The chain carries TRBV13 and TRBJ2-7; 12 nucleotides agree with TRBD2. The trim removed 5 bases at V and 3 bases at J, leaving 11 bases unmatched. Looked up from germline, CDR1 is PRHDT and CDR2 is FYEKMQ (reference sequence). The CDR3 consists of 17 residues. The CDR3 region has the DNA TGTGCCAGCAGCCCTCGGGGGTTGACTAGCGGGAGCTACGAGCAGTACTTC. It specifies CASSPRGLTSGSYEQYF.

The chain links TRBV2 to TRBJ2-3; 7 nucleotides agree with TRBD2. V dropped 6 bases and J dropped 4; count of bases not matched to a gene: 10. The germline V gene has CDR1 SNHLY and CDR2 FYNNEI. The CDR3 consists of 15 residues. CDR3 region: CASRTRLAAADTQYF. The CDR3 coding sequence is TGTGCCAGCAGGACCCGGCTAGCGGCGGCAGATACGCAGTATTTT.